This TCR beta chain appears in the sequencing data of a study of cytomegalovirus exposure and HLA in healthy donors. Study information: Researchers previously reported finding fewer than 140 million unique TCR beta sequences from approximately 190 million T cells. The study, taken as a whole, reports: Listed as cytomegalovirus-associated were about 160 TCR beta chains.

Notes on this clone: Its matching antigen is unknown.

With 60 Vbeta and 13 Jbeta primers, the PCR was carried out. Sequenced by immunoSEQ multiplex PCR; TCRdb stores in-frame clones only, minus some. The profile covers around 120,000 clones, with 80% appearing a single time and over 2.5% taken by the ten largest. This CDR3 has 15 amino acids. The V end was cut by 3 bases, the J end by 1 base, with 13 bases between. Germline values: CDR1 SNHLY, CDR2 FYNNEI. The rearrangement uses TRBV2 and TRBJ2-7; possible D gene TRBD1, 6 bases. The sample consisted of PBMCs. The TCR originated in a male donor in good health and CMV-seronegative. The DNA of the CDR3 is TGTGCCAGCAGTGATATTAGGACAGAGTCCTACGAGCAGTACTTC. Residues: CASSDIRTESYEQYF. The full variable domain, its missing parts supplied by reference TRBV2 and TRBJ2-7, is EPEVTQTPSHQVTQMGQEVILRCVPISNHLYFYWYRQILGQKVEFLVSFYNNEISEKSEIFDDQFSVERPDGSNFTLKIRSTKLEDSAMYFCASSDIRTESYEQYFGPGTRLTVT.